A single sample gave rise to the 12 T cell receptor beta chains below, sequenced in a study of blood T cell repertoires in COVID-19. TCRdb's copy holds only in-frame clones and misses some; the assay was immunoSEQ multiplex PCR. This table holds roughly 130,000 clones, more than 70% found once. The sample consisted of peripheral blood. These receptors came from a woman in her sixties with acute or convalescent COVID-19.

The CDR3 protein is CASSRGQQSSYNSPLHF. CDR3 sequence (DNA): TGCGCCAGCAGCCGGGGACAGCAGAGCTCCTATAATTCACCCCTCCACTTT. V usage is TRBV5-1 and J usage is TRBJ1-6, with TRBD1 matching 7 bases. V lost 4 bases, J lost 0 bases, and 7 bases stayed unmatched. The CDR3 loop spans 17 amino acids. Germline-derived CDR1 and CDR2 are SGHRS and YFSETQ.

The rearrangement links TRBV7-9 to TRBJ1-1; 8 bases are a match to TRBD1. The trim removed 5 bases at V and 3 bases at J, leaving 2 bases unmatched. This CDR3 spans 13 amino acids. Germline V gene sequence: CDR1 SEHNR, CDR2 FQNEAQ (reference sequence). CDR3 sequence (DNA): TGTGCCAGCAGCCGGGACAGGTACACTGAAGCTTTCTTT. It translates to CASSRDRYTEAFF.

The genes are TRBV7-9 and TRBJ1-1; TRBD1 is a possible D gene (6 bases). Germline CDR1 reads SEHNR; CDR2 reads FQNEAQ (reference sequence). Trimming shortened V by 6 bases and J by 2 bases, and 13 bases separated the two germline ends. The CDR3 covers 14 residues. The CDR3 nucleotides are TGTGCCAGCAGTTTTGGACAGATAAACACTGAAGCTTTCTTT. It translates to CASSFGQINTEAFF.

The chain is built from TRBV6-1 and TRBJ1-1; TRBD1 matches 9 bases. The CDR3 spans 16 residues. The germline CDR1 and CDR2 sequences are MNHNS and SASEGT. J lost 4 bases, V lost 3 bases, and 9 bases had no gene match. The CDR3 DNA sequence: TGTGCCAGCAGTGACCCCACCACAGGGGGCGGCACTGAAGCTTTCTTT. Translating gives CASSDPTTGGGTEAFF.

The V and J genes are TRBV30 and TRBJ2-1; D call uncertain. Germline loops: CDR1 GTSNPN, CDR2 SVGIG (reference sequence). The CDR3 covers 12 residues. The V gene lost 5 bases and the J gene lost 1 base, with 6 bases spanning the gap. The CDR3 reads CAWDLSYNEQFF. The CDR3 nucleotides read TGTGCCTGGGACTTATCCTACAATGAGCAGTTCTTC.

The CDR3 loop is CASSSQGFRAEAFF. The CDR3 coding sequence is TGCGCCAGCAGCTCCCAGGGTTTCCGCGCTGAAGCTTTCTTT. The chain couples TRBV5-1 to TRBJ1-1; tentatively, D is TRBD1 (5 bases). Germline-derived CDR1 and CDR2 are SGHRS and YFSETQ. This CDR3 region has 14 residues. V lost 3 bases, J lost 6 bases, and 15 bases lay in between.

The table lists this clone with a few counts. The CDR3 region has the DNA TGTGCCAGTAGGAGCTCCAGGACAGCTGGAAACACCATATATTTT. As protein: CASRSSRTAGNTIYF. The chain recombines TRBV19 with TRBJ1-3; tentative D call: TRBD1 (6 bases). V was trimmed by 6 bases and J by 2 bases, leaving 14 bases between them. Germline lookup yields CDR1 LNHDA and CDR2 SQIVND (reference sequence). The length of the CDR3 is 15 residues.

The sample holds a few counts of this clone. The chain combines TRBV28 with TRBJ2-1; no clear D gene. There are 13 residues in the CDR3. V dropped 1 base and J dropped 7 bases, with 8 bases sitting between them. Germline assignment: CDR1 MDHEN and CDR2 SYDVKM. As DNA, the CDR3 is TGTGCCAGCAGTTTATCCCCACGGAATGAGCAGTTCTTC. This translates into CASSLSPRNEQFF. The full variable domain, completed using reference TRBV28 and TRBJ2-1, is DVKVTQSSRYLVKRTGEKVFLECVQDMDHENMFWYRQDPGLGLRLIYFSYDVKMKEKGDIPEGYSVSREKKERFSLILESASTNQTSMYLCASSLSPRNEQFFGPGTRLTVL.

Here the CDR3 DNA reads TGTGCCAGCGCACAGAGGGAAACAACTAATGAAAAACTGTTTTTT. It specifies CASAQRETTNEKLFF. The chain joins TRBV19 to TRBJ1-4; D not resolved. Trimming took 9 bases from V and 0 from J, leaving 14 bases between them. Germline CDR1 and CDR2: LNHDA and SQIVND (reference sequence). The CDR3 has 15 amino acids.

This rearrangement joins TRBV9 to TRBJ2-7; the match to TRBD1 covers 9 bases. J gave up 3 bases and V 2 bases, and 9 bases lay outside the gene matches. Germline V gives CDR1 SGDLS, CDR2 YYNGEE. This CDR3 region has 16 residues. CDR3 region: CASSVRFWDRDYEQYV. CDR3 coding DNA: TGTGCCAGCAGCGTTCGATTCTGGGACAGGGACTACGAGCAGTACGTC.

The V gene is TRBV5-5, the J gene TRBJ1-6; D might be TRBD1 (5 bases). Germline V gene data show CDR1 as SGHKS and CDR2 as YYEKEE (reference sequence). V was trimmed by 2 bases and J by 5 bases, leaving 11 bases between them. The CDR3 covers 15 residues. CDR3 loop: CASSFRTRDNSPLHF. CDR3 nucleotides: TGTGCCAGCAGCTTCCGGACAAGGGATAATTCACCCCTCCACTTT.

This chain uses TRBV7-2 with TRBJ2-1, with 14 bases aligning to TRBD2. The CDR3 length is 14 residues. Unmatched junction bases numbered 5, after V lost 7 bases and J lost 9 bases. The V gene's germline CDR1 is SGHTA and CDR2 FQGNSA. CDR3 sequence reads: CASTGTSGRSEQFF. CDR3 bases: TGTGCCAGCACCGGGACTAGCGGGAGAAGTGAGCAGTTCTTC.